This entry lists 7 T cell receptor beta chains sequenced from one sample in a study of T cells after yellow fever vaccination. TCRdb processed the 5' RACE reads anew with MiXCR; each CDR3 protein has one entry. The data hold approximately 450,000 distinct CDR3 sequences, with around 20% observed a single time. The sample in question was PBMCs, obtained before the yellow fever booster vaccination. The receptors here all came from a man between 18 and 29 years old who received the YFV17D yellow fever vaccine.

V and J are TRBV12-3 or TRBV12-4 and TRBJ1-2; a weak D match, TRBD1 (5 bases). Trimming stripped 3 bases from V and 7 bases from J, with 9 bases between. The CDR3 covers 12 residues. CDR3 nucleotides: TGTGCCAGCAGTTTCCCAGGGAGTGGCTACACCTTC. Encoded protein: CASSFPGSGYTF.

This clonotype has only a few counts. CDR3 amino acids: CASSFRNEQYF. In DNA form, the CDR3 reads TGTGCCAGCAGTTTTAGGAACGAGCAGTACTTC. V usage is TRBV6-2 or TRBV6-3 and J usage is TRBJ2-7; no firm D call. The germline V gene encodes CDR1 MNHEY and CDR2 SVGEGT. The CDR3 has 11 residues. Trimming stripped 4 bases from V and 5 bases from J, with 6 bases between.

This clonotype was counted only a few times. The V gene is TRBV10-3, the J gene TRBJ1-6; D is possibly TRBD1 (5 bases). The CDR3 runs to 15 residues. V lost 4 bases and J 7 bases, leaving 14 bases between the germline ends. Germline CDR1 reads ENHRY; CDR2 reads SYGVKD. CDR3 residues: CAISGGSGGNSPLHF. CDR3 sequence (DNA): TGTGCCATCAGTGGGGGCTCGGGGGGGAATTCACCCCTCCACTTT.

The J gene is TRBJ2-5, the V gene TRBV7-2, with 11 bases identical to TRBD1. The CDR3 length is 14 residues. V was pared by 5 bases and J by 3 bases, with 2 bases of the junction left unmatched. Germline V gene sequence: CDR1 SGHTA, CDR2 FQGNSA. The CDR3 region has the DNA TGTGCCAGCAGCCGGGGACAGGGGGAAGAGACCCAGTACTTC. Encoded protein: CASSRGQGEETQYF.

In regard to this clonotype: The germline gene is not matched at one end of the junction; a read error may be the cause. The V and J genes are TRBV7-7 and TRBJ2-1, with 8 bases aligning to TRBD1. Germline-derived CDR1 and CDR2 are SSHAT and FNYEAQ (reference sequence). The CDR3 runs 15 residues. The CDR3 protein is CASSFGRGPFYEQFF. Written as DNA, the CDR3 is TGTGCTAGCAGCTTTGGCAGGGGGCCATTTTATGAGCAGTTCTTC.

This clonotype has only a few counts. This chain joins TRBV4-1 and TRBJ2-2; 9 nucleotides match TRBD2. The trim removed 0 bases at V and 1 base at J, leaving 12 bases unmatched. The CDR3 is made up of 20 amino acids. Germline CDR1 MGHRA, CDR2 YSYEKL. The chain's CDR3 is CASSQEWASGASWNTGELFF. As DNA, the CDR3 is TGCGCCAGCAGCCAAGAGTGGGCTAGCGGGGCGAGTTGGAACACCGGGGAGCTGTTTTTT.

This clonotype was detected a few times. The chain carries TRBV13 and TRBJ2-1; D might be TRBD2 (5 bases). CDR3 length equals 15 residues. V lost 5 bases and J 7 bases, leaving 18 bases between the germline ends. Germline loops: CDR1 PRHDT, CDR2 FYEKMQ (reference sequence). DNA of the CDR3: TGTGCCAGCAGCCTCACTAGGCGTGTCAAGAATGAGCAGTTCTTC. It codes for CASSLTRRVKNEQFF.